Following are 11 T cell receptor beta chains from one sample sequenced in a study of shared clonotypes between healthy human individuals. Assay used: immunoSEQ multiplex PCR; TCRdb lists only in-frame clones, some missing. The sample consists of roughly 2.1 million clones, more than 85% of them appearing once. As defined, naive CD8 cells were CD45RO-negative and positively selected for CCR7, with terminally differentiated effector memory CD45RA+ cells excluded. Sample: naive CD8+ T cells from PBMCs. Receptors were obtained from a man younger than 30 in good health. Some clones in this sample may be carry-over from other donors' samples.

V usage is TRBV5-5 and J usage is TRBJ2-1; D gene unclear. The CDR3 covers 17 residues. Trimming shortened V by 0 bases and J by 0 bases, and 13 bases separated the two germline ends. Germline CDR1 reads SGHKS; CDR2 reads YYEKEE (reference sequence). For the CDR3, the DNA is TGTGCCAGCAGCTTGGCTAGGTCATCCTTCTCCTACAATGAGCAGTTCTTC. The encoded protein is CASSLARSSFSYNEQFF.

The chain recombines TRBV7-9 with TRBJ1-2; tentatively, D is TRBD1 (5 bases). Trimming pared 8 bases from V and 4 bases from J, leaving 14 bases between. Germline CDR1 and CDR2: SEHNR and FQNEAQ (reference sequence). This CDR3 is built from 13 residues. CDR3 protein: CASAGQPSYGYTF. DNA for the CDR3: TGTGCCAGCGCGGGGCAGCCTTCCTATGGCTACACCTTC.

This clone turned up a few times. The J gene is TRBJ2-7, the V gene TRBV2; 8 nucleotides line up with TRBD1. J gave up 3 bases and V 6 bases, and 7 bases lay outside the gene matches. CDR1 is SNHLY and CDR2 is FYNNEI in the germline V gene. The CDR3 loop spans 14 amino acids. CDR3 sequence reads: CASSETGGLYEQYF. CDR3 nucleotide sequence: TGTGCCAGCAGCGAAACAGGGGGTCTCTACGAGCAGTACTTC.

This chain uses TRBV5-1 with TRBJ2-1; 10 positions match TRBD2. Germline CDR1 is SGHRS and CDR2 is YFSETQ. CDR3 size: 16 residues. Trimming removed 4 bases from V and 7 bases from J; junction bases left unmatched: 11. CDR3 in amino acids: CASSPKREGSRNEQFF. The CDR3, as DNA: TGCGCCAGCAGCCCAAAGCGGGAGGGCTCTCGGAATGAGCAGTTCTTC.

V is TRBV4-3 and J is TRBJ2-7; 7 nucleotides match TRBD1. Germline values: CDR1 LGHNA, CDR2 YSLEER. After removal of 4 bases from V and 0 bases from J, the junction contained 6 bases not matched to a gene. CDR3 length: 15 residues. Here the CDR3 reads CASSLNRGFSYEQYF. For the CDR3, the DNA is TGCGCCAGCAGCCTCAACAGGGGCTTCTCCTACGAGCAGTACTTC.

This rearrangement joins TRBV4-1 to TRBJ2-2; TRBD1 might be the D (6 bases). The CDR3 consists of 17 residues. Trimming removed 1 base at V and 2 bases at J, with 14 bases between. The germline V gene encodes CDR1 MGHRA and CDR2 YSYEKL. The CDR3: CASSQGRTDLNTGELFF. The CDR3, as DNA: TGCGCCAGCAGCCAAGGGCGGACAGACCTTAACACCGGGGAGCTGTTTTTT.

This sequence joins TRBV5-6 and TRBJ1-6; D is ambiguous. Germline assignment: CDR1 SGHDT and CDR2 YYEEEE. CDR3 length: 18 residues. Trimming shortened V by 0 bases and J by 10 bases, and 23 bases separated the two germline ends. This CDR3 reads CASSLGPGLNTEGSPLHF. In DNA, the CDR3 is TGTGCCAGCAGCTTGGGTCCGGGGTTGAATACTGAGGGATCACCCCTCCACTTT.

V is TRBV9 and J is TRBJ2-1; 10 bases fit TRBD2. V lost 0 bases, J lost 10 bases, and 7 bases stayed unmatched. The germline gives CDR1 SGDLS, CDR2 YYNGEE. The CDR3 covers 15 residues. The CDR3 region is CASSVVGLAGEEQFF. The CDR3 bases are TGTGCCAGCAGCGTAGTTGGGCTAGCGGGAGAGGAGCAGTTCTTC. Drawing the rest from reference TRBV9 and TRBJ2-1, the complete variable domain is DSGVTQTPKHLITATGQRVTLRCSPRSGDLSVYWYQQSLDQGLQFLIQYYNGEERAKGNILERFSAQQFPDLHSELNLSSLELGDSALYFCASSVVGLAGEEQFFGPGTRLTVL.

V gene TRBV11-3 combines with J gene TRBJ2-2; D may be TRBD2 (6 bases). CDR3 length equals 17 residues. Germline CDR1 and CDR2: SGHNT and YENEEA. The germline V and J ends were trimmed by 0 bases and 6 bases, with 17 bases remaining between them. As DNA, the CDR3 is TGTGCCAGCAGCTTAGAGTCCGGGGCTAGCGTTCCCGGGGAGCTGTTTTTT. Protein product: CASSLESGASVPGELFF.

This clone was detected only a few times. The J gene is TRBJ1-3, the V gene TRBV5-6; the D is unclear. Trimming took 2 bases from V and 0 from J, leaving 9 bases between them. CDR1 and CDR2 (germline): SGHDT, YYEEEE. The CDR3 is 15 residues long. This chain's CDR3 is CASSFSWGSGNTIYF. CDR3 coding DNA: TGTGCCAGCAGCTTCAGTTGGGGCTCTGGAAACACCATATATTTT.

The J gene is TRBJ2-2, the V gene TRBV7-2; D unclear. Trimming pared 3 bases from V and 4 bases from J, leaving 21 bases between. The CDR3 loop spans 18 amino acids. From germline, CDR1 is SGHTA and CDR2 FQGNSA. The CDR3 bases are TGTGCCAGCAGCTTCCATTTAAAGGAGACTGTGTTCACCGGGGAGCTGTTTTTT. It translates to CASSFHLKETVFTGELFF.